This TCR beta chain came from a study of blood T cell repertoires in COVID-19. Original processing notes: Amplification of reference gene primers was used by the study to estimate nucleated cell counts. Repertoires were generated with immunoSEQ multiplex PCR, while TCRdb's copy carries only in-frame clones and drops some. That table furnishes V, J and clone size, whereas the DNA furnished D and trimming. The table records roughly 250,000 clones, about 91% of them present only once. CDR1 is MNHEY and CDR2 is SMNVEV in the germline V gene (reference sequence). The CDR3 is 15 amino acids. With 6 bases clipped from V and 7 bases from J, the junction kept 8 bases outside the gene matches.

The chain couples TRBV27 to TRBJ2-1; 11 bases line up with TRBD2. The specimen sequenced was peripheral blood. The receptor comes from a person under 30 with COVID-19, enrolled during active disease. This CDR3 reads CASSPGTSGVNEQFF. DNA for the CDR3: TGTGCCAGCAGCCCGGGGACTAGCGGTGTGAATGAGCAGTTCTTC.